This is a list of T cell receptor beta chains from one sample in a study of T cell clones after liver transplantation. Sequencing was performed with immunoSEQ multiplex PCR; in TCRdb, only in-frame clones are kept and a portion is missing. The top ten hold 25% to 30% of the sample, which has about 33,000 clones, about 94% seen once. The starting material was CD8+ T cells from blood, obtained 12 months after liver transplant. The receptor source for this set is a human patient who received a liver transplant. Some T cells may trace back to the graft donor. Both conserved end residues are part of each CDR3. The order of the fields is D gene, clone size, J gene, V gene, CDR3 protein, CDR3 DNA. The D gene is left open where the match is weak. Some rows mark clone size as missing; the rest say once, few, many or name a class of expanded clone.

- - TRBJ2-3 TRBV27 CASSNPEGREQYF TGTGCCAGCAGCAACCCCGAGGGGCGTGAGCAGTATTTT
- - TRBJ1-1 TRBV7-9 CASSLRGDTEAFF TGTGCCAGCAGCTTAAGGGGGGACACTGAAGCTTTCTTT
TRBD2 - TRBJ2-1 TRBV15 CATSKGLAGVNEQFF TGTGCCACCAGCAAAGGACTAGCGGGAGTTAATGAGCAGTTCTTC
TRBD2 - TRBJ2-1 TRBV14 CASSPGLAATYNEQFF TGTGCCAGCAGCCCGGGACTAGCTGCTACCTACAATGAGCAGTTCTTC
TRBD2 few TRBJ2-7 TRBV2 CASSEGLAGDYEQYF TGTGCCAGCAGTGAGGGACTAGCGGGAGACTACGAGCAGTACTTC
- - TRBJ2-2 TRBV27 CASSPLGSRSDGELFF TGTGCCAGCAGTCCTCTGGGGAGCAGGTCGGACGGGGAGCTGTTTTTT
TRBD2 - TRBJ2-2 TRBV4-3 CASSQKWREVNTGELFF TGCGCCAGCAGCCAAAAGTGGCGGGAGGTGAACACCGGGGAGCTGTTTTTT
- few TRBJ2-1 TRBV9 CASSVAGDSYNEQFF TGTGCCAGCAGCGTAGCGGGAGACTCCTACAATGAGCAGTTCTTC
- - TRBJ2-7 TRBV2 CASSGREQYF TGTGCCAGCAGTGGTCGAGAGCAGTACTTC
- - TRBJ2-7 TRBV7-2 CASSPSHSYEQYF TGTGCCAGCAGCCCTAGCCATTCCTACGAGCAGTACTTC
- - TRBJ2-2 TRBV5-6 CASSWASNTGELFF TGTGCCAGCAGTTGGGCTTCGAACACCGGGGAGCTGTTTTTT
- - TRBJ2-3 TRBV5-4 CASSLGGEPQYF TGTGCCAGCAGCTTGGGTGGGGAACCGCAGTATTTT
- - TRBJ2-7 TRBV5-6 CASSLAIGGGLPGYEQYF TGTGCCAGCAGCTTGGCCATCGGAGGGGGACTCCCTGGGTACGAGCAGTACTTC
TRBD2 - TRBJ2-3 TRBV15 CATSSPPAGNADTQYF TGTGCCACCAGCAGCCCGCCAGCGGGGAACGCAGATACGCAGTATTTT
- - TRBJ1-5 TRBV6-1 CASSEQGLAPQHF TGTGCCAGCAGTGAACAGGGGCTGGCGCCCCAGCATTTT
- - TRBJ2-7 TRBV11-2 CASSRWGAGGEQYF TGTGCCAGCAGCCGGTGGGGGGCAGGGGGCGAGCAGTACTTC
- - TRBJ2-7 TRBV11-2 CASSHSGRVFFYEQYF TGTGCCAGCAGCCACTCAGGCAGGGTATTTTTCTACGAGCAGTACTTC
TRBD1 - TRBJ2-1 TRBV6-5 CASSYSAGTGEQFF TGTGCCAGCAGTTACTCAGCGGGGACAGGGGAGCAGTTCTTC
- - TRBJ2-2 TRBV28 CASSLGMGRTNTGELFF TGTGCCAGCAGTTTAGGGATGGGCAGAACGAACACCGGGGAGCTGTTTTTT
TRBD1 - TRBJ1-2 TRBV6-1 CASSEAGGHGYTF TGTGCCAGCAGTGAAGCAGGGGGCCATGGCTACACCTTC
- - TRBJ2-7 TRBV27 CASSSSYEQYF TGTGCCAGCAGTTCATCCTACGAGCAGTACTTC
- - TRBJ1-5 TRBV19 CASSIGSGFNQPQHF TGTGCCAGTAGTATAGGATCTGGGTTCAATCAGCCCCAGCATTTT
- - TRBJ2-1 TRBV9 CASSVSGTDYNEQFF TGTGCCAGCAGCGTTTCCGGGACTGACTACAATGAGCAGTTCTTC
- - TRBJ1-4 TRBV30 CAWSIQYRGEKLFF TGTGCCTGGAGCATCCAGTATCGTGGTGAAAAACTGTTTTTT
- - TRBJ2-3 TRBV7-9 CASSWLGSTDTQYF TGTGCCAGCAGCTGGTTGGGTAGCACAGATACGCAGTATTTT
TRBD1 - TRBJ2-5 TRBV18 CASSPTTGGIIGETQYF TGTGCCAGCTCACCAACGACAGGGGGCATTATCGGAGAGACCCAGTACTTC
- - TRBJ2-7 TRBV27 CASSSSYEQYF TGTGCCAGCAGTTCCTCCTACGAGCAGTACTTC
- - TRBJ2-2 TRBV5-6 CASSDLFGGRNTGELFF TGTGCCAGCAGCGATTTATTTGGGGGGAGGAACACCGGGGAGCTGTTTTTT
- - TRBJ2-3 TRBV4-1 CASSQGRTDTQYF TGCGCCAGCAGCCAAGGCCGAACAGATACGCAGTATTTT
- - TRBJ2-7 TRBV4-3 CASSQALARRGEQYF TGCGCCAGCAGCCAAGCCTTGGCCAGGAGGGGCGAGCAGTACTTC
TRBD1 - TRBJ2-1 TRBV18 CASSPRDRLNEQFF TGTGCCAGCTCACCCCGGGACAGGCTGAATGAGCAGTTCTTC
TRBD2 - TRBJ2-1 TRBV6-4 CASSNWGGEQFF TGTGCCAGCAGCAACTGGGGGGGTGAGCAGTTCTTC
- - TRBJ2-2 TRBV28 CASLANTGELFF TGTGCCAGTCTAGCCAACACCGGGGAGCTGTTTTTT
- - TRBJ2-3 TRBV25-1 CATLRGFYADTQYF TGTGCCACCTTAAGGGGGTTTTATGCAGATACGCAGTATTTT
- - TRBJ2-1 TRBV27 CASSSSLRVEQFF TGTGCCAGCAGCAGTTCCCTCCGGGTGGAGCAGTTCTTC
- - TRBJ1-1 TRBV7-3 CASSSGTAGTEAFF TGTGCCAGCAGCTCAGGGACGGCGGGAACTGAAGCTTTCTTT
- - TRBJ1-4 TRBV5-1 CASSLQGPNEKLFF TGCGCCAGCAGCTTACAGGGACCTAATGAAAAACTGTTTTTT
TRBD1 - TRBJ2-7 TRBV13 CASSLVTGVDEQYF TGTGCCAGCAGCCTAGTCACAGGGGTTGATGAGCAGTACTTC
- - TRBJ2-7 TRBV6-5 CASSYSGGETSYEQYF TGTGCCAGCAGTTACTCCGGAGGGGAAACCTCCTACGAGCAGTACTTC
- - TRBJ1-2 TRBV7-9 CASRAWAPQREYGYTF TGTGCCAGCAGGGCGTGGGCACCTCAGAGGGAATATGGCTACACCTTC
- - TRBJ2-1 TRBV29-1 CSGLSLWEFSYNEQFF TGCAGCGGACTTAGCCTCTGGGAGTTTTCCTACAATGAGCAGTTCTTC
- - TRBJ2-1 TRBV7-3 CASSPRESSSYNEQFF TGTGCCAGCAGCCCAAGGGAAAGCAGCTCCTACAATGAGCAGTTCTTC
- - TRBJ1-2 TRBV28 CASSLGFMAGAEYGYTF TGTGCCAGCAGTTTGGGGTTTATGGCAGGGGCAGAATATGGCTACACCTTC
TRBD2 - TRBJ2-7 TRBV6-5 CASSLAGTYEQYF TGTGCCAGCAGCCTAGCGGGGACCTACGAGCAGTACTTC
TRBD2 once TRBJ2-3 TRBV27 CASGLAGDFADTQYF TGTGCCAGCGGGCTAGCGGGAGACTTCGCAGATACGCAGTATTTT
- - TRBJ2-6 TRBV6-5 CASSYGTGANVLTF TGTGCCAGCAGTTACGGGACGGGGGCCAACGTCCTGACTTTC
- - TRBJ2-3 TRBV19 CASSVLTRDTQYF TGTGCCAGTAGTGTATTAACACGAGATACGCAGTATTTT
- - TRBJ2-3 TRBV9 CASSVAVSGYTDTQYF TGTGCCAGCAGCGTAGCAGTTAGCGGATACACAGATACGCAGTATTTT